The sequence of this T cell receptor (beta chain) was determined in a study of CD8+ T cells in alopecia areata. Study-wide results and caveats: There were also resident alphabeta T cells of normal skin sequenced in scalp samples.

Both CD4+ and CD8+ T cells were separated by sorting PBMCs. RNA was extracted and reverse transcribed into cDNA as the sequencing template. Sequencing was performed with immunoSEQ multiplex PCR; in TCRdb, only in-frame clones are kept and a portion is missing. The data hold around 150,000 clones, with about 60% observed a single time. In regard to this clone: Its target is unknown.

V gave up 3 bases and J gave up 0 bases, with 11 bases separating them. The CDR3 spans 15 residues. Germline CDR1 is SGDLS and CDR2 is YYNGEE. The sequence came from a human donor in good health. What was sequenced was CD4+ T cells sorted from blood. The chain uses TRBV9 and TRBJ2-3, with a possible D match to TRBD2 (6 bases). CDR3 sequence: CASSAGTGSTDTQYF. DNA of the CDR3: TGTGCCAGCAGCGCCGGGACTGGGAGCACAGATACGCAGTATTTT. The full variable domain, in which reference TRBV9 and TRBJ2-3 provide the parts outside the CDR3, is DSGVTQTPKHLITATGQRVTLRCSPRSGDLSVYWYQQSLDQGLQFLIQYYNGEERAKGNILERFSAQQFPDLHSELNLSSLELGDSALYFCASSAGTGSTDTQYFGPGTRLTVL.